This TCR beta chain originates from a study of OX40 agonist ivuxolimab in advanced cancers. Turning to the overall study: Ivuxolimab was a fully human IgG2 agonistic monoclonal antibody targeting the costimulatory receptor OX40 (CD134). Intravenous ivuxolimab was administered to patients every 2 weeks at six dose levels: 0.01, 0.1, 0.3, 1.5, 3 and 10 mg/kg. Of the roughly 51 patients in dose escalation, about 20 had hepatocellular carcinoma, around 15 had melanoma, 9 had renal cell carcinoma and 9 had head and neck cancer. A male proportion of 82.7% and a mean age of approximately 61 years, ranging from roughly 20 to 80, were recorded for the dose-escalation cohort. Patients were allowed to have had prior anti-PD-1, anti-PD-L1 or anti-CTLA-4 therapy, and around 40% of the dose-escalation patients had previously received checkpoint inhibitors. Partial responses occurred in three dose-escalation patients: two with cutaneous melanoma and one with hepatocellular carcinoma. Peripheral TCRbeta sequencing was intended to test whether TCR sequence diversity was altered and clonal T-cell expansion was caused by ivuxolimab. The monotherapy dose-escalation portion (N = 52 patients) of the phase I ivuxolimab trial is reported in the paper. General conclusions and limits of the study: After ivuxolimab, more expanded clones were found on average in CD8+ T cells than in CD4+ T cells. Low levels of normalized T-cell clonal expansion were also shown by some nonresponding patients. In partial responders in the 0.1-3.0 mg/kg groups, normalized peripheral clonal expansion was found to be among the lowest, especially among CD8+ T cells. At doses from 0.1 to 3.0 mg/kg, clonal expansion was seen in both CD4+ and CD8+ blood T cells between baseline and week 6. The antigen specificity of the peripheral T cells that underwent clonal expansion was not determined.

Regarding this clone: The antigen it recognizes is unknown. No base-level quality is on record; no much larger clone is a single base apart.

The trial excluded patients who had a history of autoimmune disease or were on systemic immunosuppression. In every dose cohort, peripheral blood was drawn for TCR sequencing at baseline, cycle 4 day 1, and cycle 7 day 1. The samples were drawn from a first-in-human, open-label, multicenter phase I dose-escalation trial of ivuxolimab. Adults with locally advanced or metastatic melanoma, renal cell carcinoma, hepatocellular carcinoma or head and neck squamous cell carcinoma were enrolled in the trial. Before TCR sequencing, CD4+ T cells and CD8+ T cells were sorted from peripheral blood as separate populations. For sequencing of the TCRbeta CDR3 region, genomic DNA was extracted from the sorted cells. The immunoSEQ Assay was used to sequence the TCRbeta CDR3 regions. TCRdb obtained this table from immuneACCESS and retained in-frame rearrangements with V and J assigned. These tables miss some clones; where compared with another copy, unresolved V genes account for less than half of the shortfall, and the remainder is unexplained. Here the sample has fewer than 80,000 clones; 65% to 90% occur a single time. Of the sample, roughly 0.66% is held by the ten largest clones.

V is reduced by 6 bases and J by 0 bases, leaving a spacing of 19 bases between them. The germline V gene encodes CDR1 SGHTS and CDR2 YDEGEE. The CDR3 holds 17 amino acids from the cysteine to the phenylalanine. The DNA shown is the 51-base CDR3, in frame from base 1. The clonotype was recovered from an adult with an advanced solid tumor such as melanoma, head and neck, liver or kidney cancer. The rearranged chain carries TRBV5-8 and TRBJ1-5, with TRBD1 perhaps the D gene, on 6 matching bases. The source was CD4+ or CD8+ T cells sorted from blood, collected in a trial of the OX40 agonist ivuxolimab. The nucleotide sequence is TGTGCCAGCACCTTCAAAAAGGGGGGTGCTAGCAATCAGCCCCAGCATTTT. The resulting protein is CASTFKKGGASNQPQHF.